The 32 T cell receptor beta chains below were found in one sample sequenced in a study of glioma-infiltrating T cells after dendritic cell vaccination. The protocol was immunoSEQ multiplex PCR, while the TCRdb copy is restricted to in-frame clones and leaves out a portion. Of some 110,000 clones in the sample, roughly 90% are singletons; the top ten hold over 2.5%. Time point noted: after dendritic cell vaccination, including at tumor progression/relapse. Sequencing was performed on blood, taken after dendritic cell vaccination. These receptor sequences come from a human donor with glioblastoma.

This clone was counted once. CDR3 nucleotides: TGTGCCAGCGCGGGACTAGCGGTAAACAATGAGCAGTTCTTC. This codes for CASAGLAVNNEQFF. The chain joins TRBV9 to TRBJ2-1; 11 bases are shared with TRBD2. This CDR3 has 14 residues. Germline V gives CDR1 SGDLS, CDR2 YYNGEE. V dropped 7 bases and J dropped 5; count of bases not matched to a gene: 5.

V is TRBV19 and J is TRBJ1-2, with 7 nucleotides matching TRBD1. V lost 4 bases and J lost 2; bases outside the gene matches: 4. CDR3 length equals 14 residues. The germline V gene has CDR1 LNHDA and CDR2 SQIVND (reference sequence). CDR3 protein: CASSTPGQNYGYTF. The CDR3 coding sequence is TGTGCCAGTAGTACGCCGGGACAGAACTATGGCTACACCTTC.

The chain links TRBV18 to TRBJ1-1; D ambiguous. CDR3 size: 16 residues. Per germline, CDR1 KGHSH and CDR2 LQKENI. The germline V and J ends were trimmed by 0 bases and 0 bases, with 11 bases remaining between them. Here the CDR3 DNA reads TGTGCCAGCTCACCACCGAACAGACGAATGAACACTGAAGCTTTCTTT. It specifies CASSPPNRRMNTEAFF.

The chain employs TRBV25-1 and TRBJ1-3, with D possibly TRBD1 on 6 matching bases. V was shortened by 2 bases and J by 9 bases, with 11 bases between the two germline ends. CDR1 and CDR2 from the germline V gene are MGHDK and SYGVNS. The CDR3 is made up of 13 amino acids. Written as DNA, the CDR3 is TGTGCCAGCAGTGAAGGACAGAGAAGCACCATATATTTT. Translated, it gives CASSEGQRSTIYF.

CDR3 coding DNA: TGTGCCAGCAGCTCCCTCTGGGGGGAGCGGGACCTATCCTACGAGCAGTACTTC. This translates into CASSSLWGERDLSYEQYF. The V gene is TRBV7-8, the J gene TRBJ2-7; 7 bases are shared with TRBD2. Unmatched junction bases numbered 16, after V lost 4 bases and J lost 1 base. From germline, CDR1 is SGHVS and CDR2 FQNEAQ. This CDR3 region has 18 residues. Together with reference TRBV7-8 and TRBJ2-7, the CDR3 gives the full variable domain: GAGVSQSPRYKVAKRGQDVALRCDPISGHVSLFWYQQALGQGPEFLTYFQNEAQLDKSGLPSDRFFAERPEGSVSTLKIQRTQQEDSAVYLCASSSLWGERDLSYEQYFGPGTRLTVT.

The chain has TRBV11-2 and TRBJ2-7; TRBD1 matches 8 bases. V lost 4 bases and J lost 1; bases outside the gene matches: 12. CDR3 length equals 17 residues. The germline V gene has CDR1 SGHAT and CDR2 FQNNGV. The CDR3 DNA is TGTGCCAGCAGCTCAATTCCAGGACAGGGTTTTTCCTACGAGCAGTACTTC. As protein: CASSSIPGQGFSYEQYF.

The chain combines TRBV16 with TRBJ2-7, with 7 bases lining up with TRBD1. Germline V lookup: CDR1 KGHSY, CDR2 FQNENV. J was trimmed by 7 bases and V by 4 bases; bases with no gene match: 7. The CDR3 is 13 residues long. The CDR3 reads CASSPIGTEEQYF. In DNA, the CDR3 is TGTGCCAGCAGCCCCATCGGGACAGAAGAGCAGTACTTC.

J is TRBJ1-2 and V is TRBV20-1; D possibly corresponds to TRBD1 (5 bases). V was shortened by 2 bases and J by 12 bases, with 13 bases between the two germline ends. In germline, CDR1 is DFQATT, CDR2 SNEGSKA (reference sequence). The CDR3 is 11 residues long. The CDR3, as DNA: TGCAGTGCTAGAATCCCCGGGGGAAACACCTTC. This translates into CSARIPGGNTF.

This clone was seen once. The chain employs TRBV30 and TRBJ2-5; 7 nucleotides align to TRBD2. Judging by the DNA end, TRBJ2-7 fits better; the J call may be wrong. This CDR3 comprises 16 residues. The germline V gene encodes CDR1 GTSNPN and CDR2 SVGIG (reference sequence). The CDR3 loop reads CAYAPPLAGEPYEQYF. The CDR3 DNA reads TGTGCCTATGCTCCTCCCTTGGCGGGAGAGCCCTACGAGCAGTACTTC.

The chain recombines TRBV15 with TRBJ1-3; D may be TRBD1 (6 bases). Germline V gives CDR1 LNHNV, CDR2 YYDKDF (reference sequence). Trimming took 3 bases from V and 1 from J, leaving 13 bases between them. The length of the CDR3 is 16 residues. The CDR3 DNA follows: TGTGCCACCAGCAGGGGGACACTGAGGTCTGGAAACACCATATATTTT. Translated, it gives CATSRGTLRSGNTIYF. Supplemented by reference TRBV15 and TRBJ1-3, the full variable domain reads DAMVIQNPRYQVTQFGKPVTLSCSQTLNHNVMYWYQQKSSQAPKLLFHYYDKDFNNEADTPDNFQSRRPNTSFCFLDIRSPGLGDTAMYLCATSRGTLRSGNTIYFGEGSWLTVV.

This clone appeared a single time. The V call is TRBV30, the J call TRBJ1-6, with 9 bases aligning to TRBD1. V was clipped by 5 bases and J by 9 bases; unmatched bases: 8. The CDR3 extends over 14 amino acids. The germline V gene encodes CDR1 GTSNPN and CDR2 SVGIG (reference sequence). The CDR3 DNA sequence: TGTGCCTGGGCCGGGACAGGGCCGGTTTCACCCCTCCACTTT. Translating it yields CAWAGTGPVSPLHF.

The chain has TRBV16 and TRBJ1-5, with 9 nucleotides matching TRBD1. The CDR3 is 17 amino acids. V dropped 0 bases and J dropped 5; count of bases not matched to a gene: 8. Germline CDR1 reads KGHSY; CDR2 reads FQNENV. In DNA form, the CDR3 reads TGTGCCAGCAGCCAATCGGGGCGACAGGGGGTAGATCAGCCCCAGCATTTT. Translation: CASSQSGRQGVDQPQHF.

Written as DNA, the CDR3 is TGTGCCAGTAGCGGTAGGGAGGGCCTCTCTGGGGCCAACGTCCTGACTTTC. Its protein product is CASSGREGLSGANVLTF. The V gene is TRBV19, the J gene TRBJ2-6; 7 positions match TRBD2. Trimming at V came to 6 bases and at J to 0 bases, leaving 8 bases not matched to a gene. The CDR3 contains 17 residues. The germline V gene has CDR1 LNHDA and CDR2 SQIVND (reference sequence). Using reference TRBV19 and TRBJ2-6 for the parts outside the CDR3, the full variable domain is DGGITQSPKYLFRKEGQNVTLSCEQNLNHDAMYWYRQDPGQGLRLIYYSQIVNDFQKGDIAEGYSVSREKKESFPLTVTSAQKNPTAFYLCASSGREGLSGANVLTFGAGSRLTVL.

The chain is built from TRBV10-2 and TRBJ2-1; possible D gene TRBD2, 6 bases. The germline gives CDR1 WSHSY, CDR2 SAAADI. The CDR3 covers 15 residues. V gave up 1 base and J gave up 1 base, with 8 bases separating them. The CDR3 bases are TGCGCCAGCAGTGAGTTTGCGGGGTCCTACAATGAGCAGTTCTTC. This sequence encodes CASSEFAGSYNEQFF.

The V call is TRBV6-6, the J call TRBJ2-5; 10 bases align to TRBD1. Germline CDR1 reads MNHNY; CDR2 reads SVGAGI (reference sequence). CDR3 length equals 14 residues. V lost 6 bases to trimming and J lost 4 bases; unmatched junction nucleotides: 5. CDR3 in DNA: TGTGCCAGCAGGGGACAGGGGTGGGCAGAGACCCAGTACTTC. Protein: CASRGQGWAETQYF.

This chain joins TRBV2 and TRBJ2-5, with 11 positions matching TRBD2. CDR3 length: 13 residues. V shed 8 bases and J 9 bases; nucleotides not matched to a gene: 8. Germline CDR1 and CDR2: SNHLY and FYNNEI. The CDR3 coding sequence is TGTGCCAGCCGTAGCGGGGGGGGTCAGGCCCAGTACTTC. It yields the protein CASRSGGGQAQYF. Together with reference TRBV2 and TRBJ2-5, the CDR3 gives the full variable domain: EPEVTQTPSHQVTQMGQEVILRCVPISNHLYFYWYRQILGQKVEFLVSFYNNEISEKSEIFDDQFSVERPDGSNFTLKIRSTKLEDSAMYFCASRSGGGQAQYFGPGTRLLVL.

A single count supports this clone. The rearrangement links TRBV5-1 to TRBJ2-3, with D maybe TRBD2 (6 bases). Looked up from germline, CDR1 is SGHRS and CDR2 is YFSETQ. There are 15 residues in the CDR3. V gave up 4 bases and J gave up 1 base, with 13 bases separating them. CDR3 coding DNA: TGCGCCAGCAGCGCGACTAGTGTGGGCACAGATACGCAGTATTTT. It yields the protein CASSATSVGTDTQYF.

The chain recombines TRBV9 with TRBJ2-3; weak D call: TRBD1 (6 bases). With 1 base removed from V and 4 bases from J, the gap between germline ends came to 10 bases. Germline V gives CDR1 SGDLS, CDR2 YYNGEE. The CDR3 spans 14 residues. The CDR3 reads CASSVIQGADTQYF. The CDR3 DNA is TGTGCCAGCAGCGTAATACAGGGAGCAGATACGCAGTATTTT.

This chain joins TRBV30 and TRBJ1-5; TRBD1 agrees at 8 bases. V lost 1 base and J lost 7; bases outside the gene matches: 3. The CDR3 loop spans 13 amino acids. Germline loops: CDR1 GTSNPN, CDR2 SVGIG (reference sequence). DNA of the CDR3: TGTGCCTGGAGTGGACAGGGGAGGCAGCCCCAGCATTTT. Residues: CAWSGQGRQPQHF. Based on the CDR3 plus reference TRBV30 and TRBJ1-5, the full variable domain is SQTIHQWPATLVQPVGSPLSLECTVEGTSNPNLYWYRQAAGRGLQLLFYSVGIGQISSEVPQNLSASRPQDRQFILSSKKLLLSDSGFYLCAWSGQGRQPQHFGDGTRLSIL.

The gene calls are TRBV5-1 and TRBJ2-5; 7 positions match TRBD1. V lost 1 base to trimming and J lost 2 bases; unmatched junction nucleotides: 2. CDR3 length: 14 amino acids. Germline V gene sequence: CDR1 SGHRS, CDR2 YFSETQ. CDR3 nucleotides: TGCGCCAGCAGCTTGTGGGGACAGCAAGAGACCCAGTACTTC. It translates to CASSLWGQQETQYF.

In its sample, this clone was seen once. V usage is TRBV9 and J usage is TRBJ2-1; TRBD2 might be the D (6 bases). CDR3 length: 12 residues. Trimming removed 3 bases at V and 10 bases at J, with 11 bases between. CDR1 is SGDLS and CDR2 is YYNGEE in the germline V gene. CDR3 in amino acids: CASSADYVEQFF. CDR3 nucleotide sequence: TGTGCCAGCAGCGCGGACTATGTGGAGCAGTTCTTC. The full variable domain, completed using reference TRBV9 and TRBJ2-1, is DSGVTQTPKHLITATGQRVTLRCSPRSGDLSVYWYQQSLDQGLQFLIQYYNGEERAKGNILERFSAQQFPDLHSELNLSSLELGDSALYFCASSADYVEQFFGPGTRLTVL.

J is TRBJ1-2 and V is TRBV7-9, with D possibly being TRBD1 (6 bases). CDR1 is SEHNR, CDR2 FQNEAQ, per germline (reference sequence). The CDR3 spans 16 residues. V was cut by 2 bases and J by 5 bases, with 18 bases left in between. CDR3 amino acids: CASSLSSGQSYYGYTF. DNA for the CDR3: TGTGCCAGCAGCTTATCCTCAGGACAGTCCTATTATGGCTACACCTTC.

This clone was observed once. The chain is built from TRBV7-8 and TRBJ2-4; TRBD1 matches at 7 bases. Trimming at V came to 2 bases and at J to 9 bases, leaving 13 bases not matched to a gene. Germline CDR1 SGHVS, CDR2 FQNEAQ. This CDR3 region has 16 residues. The CDR3 is CASSLNSLEGAAIQYF. DNA of the CDR3: TGTGCCAGCAGCTTAAATTCTCTTGAGGGGGCAGCCATTCAGTACTTC.

The chain recombines TRBV6-5 with TRBJ2-7, with D possibly TRBD2 on 7 matching bases. This CDR3 is 15 amino acids long. Germline V lookup: CDR1 MNHEY, CDR2 SVGAGI. With 4 bases removed from V and 5 bases from J, the gap between germline ends came to 18 bases. CDR3: CASSSTVGGVNEQYF. The CDR3 nucleotides are TGTGCCAGCAGTTCCACGGTAGGGGGGGTCAACGAGCAGTACTTC.

This sequence joins TRBV5-1 and TRBJ2-5; TRBD1 aligns across 9 bases. The DNA end favors TRBJ2-7, so the J call may be wrong. Germline values: CDR1 SGHRS, CDR2 YFSETQ. This CDR3 is built from 18 residues. The chain's CDR3 is CASSWGQGRRGFSYEQYF. As DNA, the CDR3 is TGCGCCAGCAGCTGGGGACAGGGTAGGAGGGGTTTCTCCTACGAGCAGTACTTC.

There are a few counts of this clone. This chain connects TRBV27 to TRBJ2-2, with a weak D call TRBD1 (7 bases). V was pared by 1 base and J by 3 bases, with 18 bases between. CDR1 and CDR2 from the germline V gene are MNHEY and SMNVEV (reference sequence). The CDR3 consists of 18 residues. As DNA, the CDR3 is TGTGCCAGCAGTTTATTATCACAGGGGACGGGGGACACCGGGGAGCTGTTTTTT. Its protein is CASSLLSQGTGDTGELFF.

The gene calls are TRBV9 and TRBJ1-5, with D possibly matching TRBD1 (6 bases). The V gene lost 1 base and the J gene lost 4 bases, with 12 bases spanning the gap. The germline CDR1 and CDR2 sequences are SGDLS and YYNGEE. The length of the CDR3 is 15 residues. CDR3 residues: CASSVSGTQNQPQHF. CDR3 DNA sequence: TGTGCCAGCAGCGTATCCGGGACACAGAATCAGCCCCAGCATTTT.

This clone has a single count. This CDR3 reads CASSPPAGLNYGYTF. The CDR3 DNA reads TGTGCCAGCTCACCACCGGCAGGACTTAACTATGGCTACACCTTC. V gene TRBV18 combines with J gene TRBJ1-2, with unresolved D. The length of the CDR3 is 15 residues. The V and J ends lost 0 bases and 1 base respectively, with 9 bases between them. Germline loops: CDR1 KGHSH, CDR2 LQKENI.

This chain uses TRBV7-3 with TRBJ1-3; D ambiguous. The CDR3 sequence is 13 residues long. Trimming removed 5 bases at V and 3 bases at J, with 8 bases between. Germline V lookup: CDR1 SGHTA, CDR2 FQGTGA. The CDR3 protein is CASSPTIGNTIYF. The DNA of the CDR3 is TGTGCCAGCAGCCCTACGATTGGAAACACCATATATTTT.

The V and J genes are TRBV29-1 and TRBJ2-1; tentatively, D is TRBD2 (5 bases). The V gene's germline CDR1 is SQVTM and CDR2 ANQGSEA. The germline V and J ends were trimmed by 7 bases and 1 base, with 11 bases remaining between them. The CDR3 length is 13 residues. The CDR3: CSGKRRSYNEQFF. CDR3 nucleotide sequence: TGCAGCGGAAAGAGGAGGTCCTACAATGAGCAGTTCTTC.

The gene calls are TRBV5-4 and TRBJ1-1; a possible D gene is TRBD1 (6 bases). This CDR3 region has 14 residues. Trimming cost V 2 bases and J 6 bases, with 14 bases left between them. The germline gives CDR1 SGHNT, CDR2 YYREEE (reference sequence). In DNA, the CDR3 is TGTGCCAGCAGCTTTTACATAGCAGGGGCTGAAGCTTTCTTT. Translated, it gives CASSFYIAGAEAFF.

Concerning this clone itself: At one of its ends the junction is not consistent with the germline gene, which may arise from a read error. The chain has TRBV5-6 and TRBJ2-4, with no clear D. From germline, CDR1 is SGHDT and CDR2 YYEEEE. The CDR3 spans 16 residues. The CDR3 loop reads CASSLAGDAAKNIQYF. CDR3 nucleotides: TGTGCCAGCAGCTTGGCCGGCGACGCGGCCAAGAACATTCAGTACTTC.